This T cell receptor (beta chain) comes out of a study of radiotherapy plus CTLA-4 blockade in lung cancer. In the study overall: An objective response was seen in around 17% of patients, and disease control in about 31%.

Method: immunoSEQ multiplex PCR; TCRdb's copy keeps in-frame clones and lacks some. This sample yields fewer than 150,000 clones, of which about 83% are seen a single time; about 5.2% belongs to the top ten. The CDR3 has 16 residues. The germline V gene has CDR1 MGHRA and CDR2 YSYEKL. The study gave focal radiation plus ipilimumab CTLA-4 blockade to patients with chemo-refractory metastatic non-small-cell lung cancer. This clone has a single count. Its ends do not fully match the called genes, so a read error is possible. This sample includes further DNA sequences coding for the same CDR3. The source of this sequence is a human donor with non-small cell lung cancer who had a partial response to radiotherapy plus ipilimumab. The chain has TRBV4-1 and TRBJ1-5; 7 nucleotides line up with TRBD1. Here the sequenced sample was peripheral blood, taken from a patient treated with radiotherapy plus ipilimumab. CDR3 nucleotide sequence: TGCGCCACCAGCAGGGGGGGGATCGGGAGCAATCAGCCCCAGCATTTT. As protein: CATSRGGIGSNQPQHF.